A selection of T cell receptor beta chains follows, all from one sample in a study of tumor-infiltrating lymphocytes in primary liver carcinoma. A single record per CDR3 protein comes from TCRdb applying MiXCR to the multiplex PCR reads. Of about 320,000 distinct CDR3 sequences in the sample, around 50% were seen once. Material: peripheral blood. These TCRs come from a woman under 40 with primary liver carcinoma and hepatitis B virus infection. CDR3s include the opening cysteine and the closing phenylalanine or tryptophan. Fields, in order: J gene, V gene, clone size, D gene, CDR3 length, CDR3 protein, CDR3 DNA. D genes are given only for firm matches. Size tells how often a clone was seen (once, few, many) or the class of an expanded clone, and some rows leave it out.

TRBJ1-1 | TRBV12-3/TRBV12-4 | few | NA | 14 | CASSAGHKNTEAFF | TGTGCCAGCAGTGCGGGACATAAGAACACTGAAGCTTTCTTT
TRBJ1-6 | TRBV6-5 | NA | NA | 16 | CASRAAMGRASSPLHF | TGTGCCAGCAGAGCCGCCATGGGCAGGGCGTCTTCACCCCTCCACTTT
TRBJ2-3 | TRBV6-1 | few | NA | 13 | CASSRSGADTQYF | TGTGCCAGCAGTCGATCCGGAGCAGATACGCAGTATTTT
TRBJ1-5 | TRBV6-2/TRBV6-3 | many | TRBD1 | 16 | CASSSRQGGSNQPQHF | TGTGCCAGCAGTTCTAGACAGGGAGGAAGCAATCAGCCCCAGCATTTT
TRBJ1-4 | TRBV7-9 | few | TRBD1 | 18 | CASSIYRDRPLANEKLFF | TGTGCCAGCAGTATTTACCGGGACAGGCCCCTGGCTAATGAAAAACTGTTTTTT
TRBJ1-2 | TRBV18 | NA | NA | 14 | CASSPPTQGHGYTF | TGTGCCAGCTCACCACCGACACAGGGCCATGGCTACACCTTC
TRBJ1-5 | TRBV6-6 | NA | NA | 14 | CAGSYSATGQPQHF | TGTGCCGGCAGTTACTCAGCGACGGGACAGCCCCAGCATTTT
TRBJ1-2 | TRBV12-3/TRBV12-4 | NA | NA | 12 | CAISVPDYGYTF | TGTGCCATCAGTGTGCCGGACTATGGCTACACCTTC
TRBJ1-1 | TRBV10-3 | NA | NA | 11 | CATRGETEAFF | TGTGCCACCCGCGGGGAAACTGAAGCTTTCTTT
TRBJ2-7 | TRBV5-6 | NA | TRBD1 | 14 | CASSRKDRVYEQYF | TGTGCCAGCAGCCGAAAGGACAGGGTCTACGAGCAGTACTTC
TRBJ2-3 | TRBV11-1 | NA | NA | 17 | CAISFYASIGAADTQYF | TGTGCCATCAGCTTCTATGCTTCGATTGGAGCAGCGGATACACAGTATTTT
TRBJ2-5 | TRBV29-1 | NA | NA | 16 | CSVSGGASGFQETQYF | TGCAGCGTTAGTGGAGGGGCTAGTGGATTCCAAGAGACCCAGTACTTC
TRBJ2-6 | TRBV11-1 | NA | NA | 16 | CANSLDTGTGANILTF | TGTGCCAACAGCTTAGATACGGGTACTGGGGCCAACATCCTGACTTTC
TRBJ2-7 | TRBV11-2 | many | NA | 17 | CASSRIRGGGAPYEQYF | TGTGCCAGCAGCCGAATTAGGGGAGGGGGCGCACCCTACGAGCAGTACTTC
TRBJ2-2 | TRBV28 | NA | TRBD2 | 11 | CASSFGGRLFF | TGTGCCAGCAGTTTTGGCGGGAGGCTGTTTTTT
TRBJ1-1 | TRBV5-6 | few | NA | 14 | CASSYGLGNTEAFF | TGTGCCAGCAGCTACGGATTGGGGAACACTGAAGCTTTCTTT
TRBJ1-1 | TRBV7-9 | NA | NA | 14 | CASSLASRDTEAFF | TGTGCCAGCAGCTTAGCGTCGAGGGACACTGAAGCTTTCTTT
TRBJ2-7 | TRBV28 | once | TRBD1 | 15 | CASSSPGQRTYERYF | TGTGCCAGCAGTTCACCGGGACAGAGAACCTACGAGCGGTACTTC
TRBJ2-1 | TRBV6-6 | few | TRBD2 | 16 | CASSYGTSGNYNEQFF | TGTGCCAGCAGTTACGGAACTAGCGGGAACTACAATGAGCAGTTCTTC
TRBJ2-7 | TRBV11-2 | NA | NA | 15 | CASSPDDLPSGEQHF | TGTGCCAGCAGCCCCGACGATCTCCCCTCGGGCGAACAGCACTTC
TRBJ2-1 | TRBV12-3/TRBV12-4 | once | NA | 14 | CASSLCQGINEQFF | TGTGCCAGCAGTTTATGTCAGGGTATCAATGAGCAGTTCTTC
TRBJ2-7 | TRBV12-3/TRBV12-4 | NA | NA | 13 | CVSSLQGGCEQYF | TGTGTCAGCAGTTTACAGGGAGGGTGCGAGCAGTACTTC
TRBJ1-1 | TRBV5-4 | NA | NA | 14 | CTSSLERGNTEAFF | TGTACCAGCAGCTTGGAAAGAGGGAACACTGAAGCTTTCTTT
TRBJ2-6 | TRBV12-3/TRBV12-4 | NA | NA | 14 | CASTPRSRANVLTF | TGTGCCAGCACTCCTAGGTCCCGGGCCAACGTCCTGACTTTC
TRBJ2-4 | TRBV13 | NA | NA | 17 | CASSLGGGLVAKDIQYF | TGTGCCAGTAGCTTAGGTGGGGGGCTGGTTGCCAAAGACATTCAGTACTTC
TRBJ2-7 | TRBV7-8 | few | TRBD1 | 15 | CASSRDRASTYEQYF | TGTGCCAGCAGCCGAGACAGGGCCTCAACCTACGAGCAGTACTTC
TRBJ2-3 | TRBV5-6 | NA | NA | 14 | CASGLGGNSDTQYF | TGTGCCAGCGGCTTGGGTGGTAATTCAGATACGCAGTATTTT
TRBJ2-1 | TRBV6-2/TRBV6-3 | NA | TRBD1 | 15 | CASSYIGTGQNEQLF | TGTGCCAGCAGTTACATCGGGACAGGTCAAAATGAGCAGCTCTTC
TRBJ1-4 | TRBV6-5 | NA | NA | 16 | CASSRVRIGGNEKLLF | TGTGCCAGCAGTAGAGTAAGGATAGGGGGTAATGAAAAACTGCTTTTT
TRBJ2-1 | TRBV13 | few | TRBD2 | 14 | CASSSGLVHNEQFF | TGTGCCAGCAGCTCCGGACTAGTCCACAATGAGCAGTTCTTC
TRBJ2-3 | TRBV28 | NA | TRBD1 | 16 | CASSPNRGLPTDTQYF | TGTGCCAGCAGTCCAAACAGGGGTCTTCCCACAGATACGCAGTATTTT
TRBJ2-2 | TRBV4-3 | NA | TRBD2 | 16 | CASSQALAGNTGELFF | TGCGCCAGCAGCCAGGCACTAGCGGGAAACACCGGGGAACTGTTTTTT
TRBJ1-3 | TRBV11-3 | many | NA | 14 | CASSSRKAGNTIYF | TGTGCCAGCAGCTCCCGCAAAGCGGGAAACACCATATATTTT